Listed below are T cell receptor beta chains from one sample, sequenced in a study of early stage breast cancer tumors. Generated by immunoSEQ multiplex PCR, the TCRdb table keeps only in-frame clones and is missing some. The repertoire holds roughly 49,000 clones, with around 80% as singletons. Sequenced input: blood. Source of these receptors: a middle-aged person with breast cancer. CDR3s include the opening cysteine and the closing phenylalanine or tryptophan. Each record gives: J gene, D gene, V gene, clone size, CDR3 DNA, CDR3 protein. The D gene is left open where the match is weak. Only part of the rows carry a size: once, few, many, or a class if the clone is expanded.

j_gene: TRBJ1-5
d_gene: .
v_gene: TRBV6-5
abundance: .
CDR3nt: TGTGCCAGCAGTTACTCCAGGGTCGATCAGCCCCAGCATTTT
CDR3aa: CASSYSRVDQPQHF

j_gene: TRBJ2-1
d_gene: TRBD2
v_gene: TRBV6-1
abundance: .
CDR3nt: TGTGCCAGCAGTGAACTAGCGGGAGGGTACAATGAGCAGTTCTTC
CDR3aa: CASSELAGGYNEQFF

j_gene: TRBJ2-2
d_gene: .
v_gene: TRBV19
abundance: .
CDR3nt: TGTGCCAGTAGCCCCCGGGCCCAGAACACCGGGGAGCTGTTTTTT
CDR3aa: CASSPRAQNTGELFF

j_gene: TRBJ2-2
d_gene: .
v_gene: TRBV7-3
abundance: .
CDR3nt: TGTGCCAGCAGCCAACAGGCGAGCACCGGGGAGCTGTTTTTT
CDR3aa: CASSQQASTGELFF

j_gene: TRBJ1-1
d_gene: .
v_gene: TRBV5-1
abundance: .
CDR3nt: TGCGCCAGCAGCCTAATCCCAGGGGAAGGTGAAGCTTTCTTT
CDR3aa: CASSLIPGEGEAFF

j_gene: TRBJ2-5
d_gene: .
v_gene: TRBV19
abundance: .
CDR3nt: TGTGCCAGTAGTATGAGGGCAGAGACCCAGTACTTC
CDR3aa: CASSMRAETQYF

j_gene: TRBJ1-4
d_gene: TRBD1
v_gene: TRBV5-4
abundance: .
CDR3nt: TGTGCCACCCGGGGGGACAGATTAAATGAAAAACTGTTTTTT
CDR3aa: CATRGDRLNEKLFF

j_gene: TRBJ2-3
d_gene: TRBD2
v_gene: TRBV4-1
abundance: .
CDR3nt: TGCGCCAGCAGCCTTAGCTCTAGCGGGAGAGTCACAGATACGCAGTATTTT
CDR3aa: CASSLSSSGRVTDTQYF

j_gene: TRBJ1-3
d_gene: .
v_gene: TRBV7-9
abundance: .
CDR3nt: TGTGCCAGCAGCCCCCGGGTGCTCACTGGAAACACCATATATTTT
CDR3aa: CASSPRVLTGNTIYF

j_gene: TRBJ2-3
d_gene: .
v_gene: TRBV5-4
abundance: .
CDR3nt: TGTGCCAGCAGCTTCACCTCAGATACGCAGTATTTT
CDR3aa: CASSFTSDTQYF

j_gene: TRBJ2-7
d_gene: .
v_gene: TRBV15
abundance: .
CDR3nt: TGTGCCACCAGCAGAAAGGGCGGTGTAATCTCCTACGAGCAGTACTTC
CDR3aa: CATSRKGGVISYEQYF

j_gene: TRBJ1-1
d_gene: TRBD1
v_gene: TRBV2
abundance: once
CDR3nt: TGTGCCAGCAGCGAGCCGGGACAGGCGCACACTGAAGCTTTCTTT
CDR3aa: CASSEPGQAHTEAFF

j_gene: TRBJ2-1
d_gene: .
v_gene: TRBV5-6
abundance: .
CDR3nt: TGTGCCAGCAGCTTCGCGGGAACAACAATCGAGCAGTTCTTC
CDR3aa: CASSFAGTTIEQFF

j_gene: TRBJ2-3
d_gene: .
v_gene: TRBV18
abundance: once
CDR3nt: TGTGCCAGCTCACCATACACCAGGGATACGCAGTATTTT
CDR3aa: CASSPYTRDTQYF

j_gene: TRBJ1-3
d_gene: .
v_gene: TRBV30
abundance: .
CDR3nt: TGTGCCTGGAGTGTACGGGCTGGAAACACCATATATTTT
CDR3aa: CAWSVRAGNTIYF

j_gene: TRBJ2-7
d_gene: .
v_gene: TRBV18
abundance: .
CDR3nt: TGTGCCAGCTCACCACAACTTGGCGAGCAGTACTTC
CDR3aa: CASSPQLGEQYF

j_gene: TRBJ1-1
d_gene: .
v_gene: TRBV7-3
abundance: .
CDR3nt: TGTGCCAGCAGCGGGCGGGAAGCTTTCTTT
CDR3aa: CASSGREAFF

j_gene: TRBJ1-4
d_gene: .
v_gene: TRBV6-6
abundance: .
CDR3nt: TGTGCCAGCAGTTCAAGGGCAGGGCGTGAAAAACTGTTTTTT
CDR3aa: CASSSRAGREKLFF

j_gene: TRBJ1-3
d_gene: TRBD1
v_gene: TRBV19
abundance: few
CDR3nt: TGTGCCAGTAGAGCCGGGACAGGGATCTCTGGAAACACCATATATTTT
CDR3aa: CASRAGTGISGNTIYF

j_gene: TRBJ2-3
d_gene: TRBD2
v_gene: TRBV30
abundance: .
CDR3nt: TGTGCCTGGAGTCCCGGGACTAGCCTTCCAGATACGCAGTATTTT
CDR3aa: CAWSPGTSLPDTQYF

j_gene: TRBJ2-7
d_gene: .
v_gene: TRBV21-1
abundance: .
CDR3nt: TGTGCCAGCAGCAAAACTAGCGGGAGAACGCGCTACGAGCAGTACTTC
CDR3aa: CASSKTSGRTRYEQYF

j_gene: TRBJ2-2
d_gene: .
v_gene: TRBV18
abundance: .
CDR3nt: TGTGCCAGCTCACCACCGTCTATGTACACCGGGGAGCTGTTTTTT
CDR3aa: CASSPPSMYTGELFF

j_gene: TRBJ2-3
d_gene: .
v_gene: TRBV5-1
abundance: .
CDR3nt: TGCGCCAGCAGCTTGGTTTTGGGGACAGATACGCAGTATTTT
CDR3aa: CASSLVLGTDTQYF

j_gene: TRBJ2-3
d_gene: .
v_gene: TRBV5-4
abundance: once
CDR3nt: TGTGCCAGCAGCTCTTCCGGGACCCCCTTGAATACGCAGTATTTT
CDR3aa: CASSSSGTPLNTQYF

j_gene: TRBJ1-2
d_gene: .
v_gene: TRBV20-1
abundance: .
CDR3nt: TGCAGTGCTTGGCCGGGAAGCGGCTACACCTTC
CDR3aa: CSAWPGSGYTF

j_gene: TRBJ2-3
d_gene: .
v_gene: TRBV5-4
abundance: .
CDR3nt: TGTGCCAGCAGCTTCGCGGGGACTACGCAGTATTTT
CDR3aa: CASSFAGTTQYF

j_gene: TRBJ2-2
d_gene: .
v_gene: TRBV11-3
abundance: .
CDR3nt: TGTGCCAGCAGCTTAGATGGTCTGCACACCGGGGAGCTGTTTTTT
CDR3aa: CASSLDGLHTGELFF

j_gene: TRBJ1-5
d_gene: TRBD1
v_gene: TRBV11-2
abundance: .
CDR3nt: TGTGCCAGCAGCTTGGGACAGGGCGGTCAGCCCCAGCATTTT
CDR3aa: CASSLGQGGQPQHF

j_gene: TRBJ2-1
d_gene: .
v_gene: TRBV29-1
abundance: .
CDR3nt: TGCAGCGTGCGTTTACAGGGTCCCAATCAGCAGTTCTTC
CDR3aa: CSVRLQGPNQQFF

j_gene: TRBJ1-2
d_gene: .
v_gene: TRBV5-1
abundance: .
CDR3nt: TGCGCCAGCAGCCCGTCCTTTGGTGGGAATGGCTACACCTTC
CDR3aa: CASSPSFGGNGYTF

j_gene: TRBJ1-4
d_gene: TRBD1
v_gene: TRBV4-1
abundance: .
CDR3nt: TGCGCCAGCAGCCCCGGGACAGGGGTAAATGAAAAACTGTTTTTT
CDR3aa: CASSPGTGVNEKLFF

j_gene: TRBJ1-1
d_gene: .
v_gene: TRBV5-1
abundance: .
CDR3nt: TGCGCCAGCAGCTCGGGGCAGGCTGCTGAAGCTTTCTTT
CDR3aa: CASSSGQAAEAFF

j_gene: TRBJ2-7
d_gene: TRBD1
v_gene: TRBV29-1
abundance: once
CDR3nt: TGCAGCGATGGACAGGGTTCCTACGAGCAGTACTTC
CDR3aa: CSDGQGSYEQYF

j_gene: TRBJ2-3
d_gene: TRBD2
v_gene: TRBV4-2
abundance: .
CDR3nt: TGTGCCAGCAGCCAAGAGCCGGTGACTAGCGGGAGAATTCATACGCAGTATTTT
CDR3aa: CASSQEPVTSGRIHTQYF

j_gene: TRBJ1-2
d_gene: .
v_gene: TRBV11-3
abundance: .
CDR3nt: TGTGCCAGCAGCTTAGAGGGGCACCAACCCACCTTC
CDR3aa: CASSLEGHQPTF

j_gene: TRBJ2-5
d_gene: TRBD1
v_gene: TRBV11-2
abundance: .
CDR3nt: TGTGCCAGCAGCTCCCCCCCCGCAGGGGGCGGAAAGACCCAGTACTTC
CDR3aa: CASSSPPAGGGKTQYF

j_gene: TRBJ2-7
d_gene: TRBD2
v_gene: TRBV6-1
abundance: .
CDR3nt: TGTGCCAGCACCCCCACTAGCGGGATGAGCGAGCAGTACTTC
CDR3aa: CASTPTSGMSEQYF

j_gene: TRBJ2-3
d_gene: .
v_gene: TRBV5-1
abundance: .
CDR3nt: TGCGCCAGCAGCTTGGGGGCTTACACAGATACGCAGTATTTT
CDR3aa: CASSLGAYTDTQYF

j_gene: TRBJ2-3
d_gene: TRBD2
v_gene: TRBV10-2
abundance: .
CDR3nt: TGCGCCAGCAGTGGCGGGAGGGCCGCAGATACGCAGTATTTT
CDR3aa: CASSGGRAADTQYF